This passage covers 12 T cell receptor beta chains from one sample sequenced in a study of CD8+ T cells in alopecia areata. Extracted RNA was reverse transcribed into cDNA, the sequencing template. Generated by immunoSEQ multiplex PCR, the TCRdb table keeps only in-frame clones and is missing some. The sample contains tens of thousands of clones, about 71% of which appear only once. Treatment given: oral pan-JAK inhibitor, 5-10 mg twice daily. This specimen was CD8+ T cells sorted from blood, taken at week 4, from a patient treated with tofacitinib. Source of these receptors: a human donor with alopecia areata.

The V and J genes are TRBV30 and TRBJ2-5; perhaps TRBD2 as D (5 bases). This CDR3 comprises 13 residues. The germline V gene encodes CDR1 GTSNPN and CDR2 SVGIG (reference sequence). V was pared by 1 base and J by 2 bases, with 8 bases between. CDR3 sequence reads: CAWSADFQETQYF. CDR3 sequence (DNA): TGTGCCTGGAGTGCGGACTTTCAAGAGACCCAGTACTTC.

V gene TRBV27 combines with J gene TRBJ1-5, with D possibly TRBD1 on 5 matching bases. This CDR3 has 15 residues. V lost 6 bases to trimming and J lost 0 bases, with 12 bases between them. Per germline, CDR1 MNHEY and CDR2 SMNVEV (reference sequence). The CDR3 nucleotides are TGTGCCAGCAGCTGGGACGCAAATAGCAATCAGCCCCAGCATTTT. It encodes CASSWDANSNQPQHF.

This clone was detected only a few times. The chain employs TRBV7-2 and TRBJ2-7; D may be TRBD1 (6 bases). V was pared by 5 bases and J by 4 bases, with 12 bases between. Germline CDR1 and CDR2: SGHTA and FQGNSA. CDR3 length: 13 amino acids. The chain's CDR3 is CASSGLQGYEQYF. CDR3 DNA: TGTGCCAGCAGCGGCCTACAGGGATACGAGCAGTACTTC.

The chain employs TRBV5-1 and TRBJ2-2; no clear D. The CDR3 is 17 residues long. Germline assignment: CDR1 SGHRS and CDR2 YFSETQ. Trimming stripped 0 bases from V and 4 bases from J, with 16 bases between. In DNA form, the CDR3 reads TGCGCCAGCAGCTTGGTAGGTCTCCGCGAGGTCACCGGGGAGCTGTTTTTT. Protein sequence: CASSLVGLREVTGELFF.

The chain couples TRBV19 to TRBJ2-6, with 7 bases fitting TRBD1. Germline V gene sequence: CDR1 LNHDA, CDR2 SQIVND (reference sequence). V dropped 0 bases and J dropped 0; count of bases not matched to a gene: 14. This CDR3 has 21 residues. The CDR3 nucleotides are TGTGCCAGTAGTATAGATCGAAGTACGTGGGACAGCAGCTCTGGGGCCAACGTCCTGACTTTC. It encodes CASSIDRSTWDSSSGANVLTF.

J is TRBJ2-7 and V is TRBV6-5; no clear D. The germline CDR1 and CDR2 sequences are MNHEY and SVGAGI. The CDR3 loop spans 13 amino acids. The V end lost 2 bases, the J end lost 4 bases, and 9 bases lay between the germline ends. The CDR3 DNA follows: TGTGCCAGCAGTTACGCTAGTGAATACGAGCAGTACTTC. It encodes CASSYASEYEQYF.

This chain joins TRBV30 and TRBJ2-2; D unclear. The CDR3 runs to 13 residues. The V end lost 1 base, the J end lost 6 bases, and 9 bases lay between the germline ends. CDR1 and CDR2 from the germline V gene are GTSNPN and SVGIG (reference sequence). The CDR3 DNA sequence: TGTGCCTGGAGTGATGTGCTCGCCGGGGAGCTGTTTTTT. As protein: CAWSDVLAGELFF.

The V gene is TRBV29-1, the J gene TRBJ1-2, with D hard to call. The germline CDR1 and CDR2 sequences are SQVTM and ANQGSEA. V shed 0 bases and J shed 5 bases, with 10 bases lying between them. This CDR3 region has 13 residues. CDR3 in amino acids: CSVEEGFWYGYTF. In DNA, the CDR3 is TGCAGCGTTGAAGAGGGGTTCTGGTATGGCTACACCTTC.

The chain employs TRBV25-1 and TRBJ2-7; 8 bases are a match to TRBD2. J was trimmed by 4 bases and V by 2 bases; bases with no gene match: 7. Germline V lookup: CDR1 MGHDK, CDR2 SYGVNS. This CDR3 has 15 amino acids. CDR3: CASSEDTGGPYEQYF. CDR3 nucleotide sequence: TGTGCCAGCAGTGAAGATACGGGGGGGCCTTACGAGCAGTACTTC.

In this sample, this clone turned up a few times. The genes are TRBV19 and TRBJ1-1; D unclear. The CDR3 consists of 14 residues. Germline V gene lookup returns CDR1 LNHDA and CDR2 SQIVND (reference sequence). V was clipped by 3 bases and J by 2 bases, with 10 bases between them. The CDR3 DNA follows: TGTGCCAGTAGTATGAGGAGGGCCAACACTGAAGCTTTCTTT. Protein: CASSMRRANTEAFF.

V gene TRBV5-1 combines with J gene TRBJ2-7, with TRBD1 identical over 9 bases. The CDR3 covers 15 residues. The V segment lost 2 bases and the J segment 5 bases; nucleotides outside the gene matches: 8. CDR1 and CDR2 from the germline V gene are SGHRS and YFSETQ. DNA for the CDR3: TGCGCCAGCAGCTTCGACGGGACAGGGATCCACGAGCAGTACTTC. It encodes CASSFDGTGIHEQYF.

The chain is built from TRBV5-6 and TRBJ2-3, with D uncertain. The CDR3 consists of 12 residues. Trimming pared 4 bases from V and 2 bases from J, leaving 5 bases between. Per the germline V gene, CDR1 is SGHDT and CDR2 is YYEEEE. The CDR3 region is CASSPNTDTQYF. The DNA for the CDR3 is TGTGCCAGCAGCCCCAACACAGATACGCAGTATTTT.